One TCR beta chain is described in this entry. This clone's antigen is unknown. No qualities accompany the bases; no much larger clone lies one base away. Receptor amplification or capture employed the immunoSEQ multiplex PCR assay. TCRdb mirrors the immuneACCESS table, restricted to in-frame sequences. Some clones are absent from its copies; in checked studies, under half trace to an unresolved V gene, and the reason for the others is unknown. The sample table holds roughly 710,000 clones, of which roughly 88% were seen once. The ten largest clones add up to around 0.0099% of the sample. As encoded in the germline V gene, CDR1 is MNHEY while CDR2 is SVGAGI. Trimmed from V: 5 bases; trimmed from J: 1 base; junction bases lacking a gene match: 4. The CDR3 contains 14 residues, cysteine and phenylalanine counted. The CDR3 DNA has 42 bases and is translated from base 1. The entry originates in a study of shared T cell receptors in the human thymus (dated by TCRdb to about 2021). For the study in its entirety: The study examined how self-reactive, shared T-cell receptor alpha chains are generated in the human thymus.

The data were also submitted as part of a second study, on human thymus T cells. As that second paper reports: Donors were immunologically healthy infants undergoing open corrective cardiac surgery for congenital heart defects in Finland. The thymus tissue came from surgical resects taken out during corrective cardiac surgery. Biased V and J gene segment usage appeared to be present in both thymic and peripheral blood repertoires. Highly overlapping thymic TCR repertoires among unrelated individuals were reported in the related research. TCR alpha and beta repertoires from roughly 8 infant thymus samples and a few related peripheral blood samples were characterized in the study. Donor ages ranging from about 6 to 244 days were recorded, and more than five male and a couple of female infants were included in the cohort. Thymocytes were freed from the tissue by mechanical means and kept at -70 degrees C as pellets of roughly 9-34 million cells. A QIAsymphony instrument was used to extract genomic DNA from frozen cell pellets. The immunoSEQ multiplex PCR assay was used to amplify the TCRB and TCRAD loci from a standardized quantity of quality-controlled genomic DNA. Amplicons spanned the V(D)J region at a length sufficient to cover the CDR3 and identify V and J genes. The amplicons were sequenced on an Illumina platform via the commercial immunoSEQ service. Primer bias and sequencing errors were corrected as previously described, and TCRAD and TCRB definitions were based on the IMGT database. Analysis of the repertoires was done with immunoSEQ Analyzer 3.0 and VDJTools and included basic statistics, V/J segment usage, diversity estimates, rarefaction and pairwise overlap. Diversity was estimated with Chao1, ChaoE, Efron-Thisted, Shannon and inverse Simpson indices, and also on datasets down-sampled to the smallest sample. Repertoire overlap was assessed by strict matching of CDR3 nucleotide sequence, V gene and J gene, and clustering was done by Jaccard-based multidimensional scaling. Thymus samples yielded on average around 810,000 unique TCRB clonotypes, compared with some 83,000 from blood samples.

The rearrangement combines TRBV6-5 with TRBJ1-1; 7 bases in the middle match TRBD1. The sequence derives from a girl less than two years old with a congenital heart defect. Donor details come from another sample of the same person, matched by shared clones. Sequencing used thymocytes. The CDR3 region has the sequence CASSGTASNTEAFF. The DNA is TGTGCCAGCAGTGGGACAGCATCGAACACTGAAGCTTTCTTT.